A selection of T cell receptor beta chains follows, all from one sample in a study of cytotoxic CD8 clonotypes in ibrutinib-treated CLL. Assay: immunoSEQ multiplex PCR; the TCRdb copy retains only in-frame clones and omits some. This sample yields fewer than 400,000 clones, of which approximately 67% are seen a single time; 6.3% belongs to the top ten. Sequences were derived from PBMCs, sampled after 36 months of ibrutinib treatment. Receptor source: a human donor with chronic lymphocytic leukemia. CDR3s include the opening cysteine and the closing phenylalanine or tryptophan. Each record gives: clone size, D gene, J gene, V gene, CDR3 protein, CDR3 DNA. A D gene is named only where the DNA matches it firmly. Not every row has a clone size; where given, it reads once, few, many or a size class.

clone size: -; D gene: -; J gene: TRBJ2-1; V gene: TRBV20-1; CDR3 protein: CSAETHEQFF; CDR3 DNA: TGCAGTGCTGAGACCCATGAGCAGTTCTTC
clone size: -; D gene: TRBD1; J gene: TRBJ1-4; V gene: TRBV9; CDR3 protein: CASSVGGSGGGEKLFF; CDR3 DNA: TGTGCCAGCAGCGTAGGTGGGTCAGGGGGAGGCGAAAAACTGTTTTTT
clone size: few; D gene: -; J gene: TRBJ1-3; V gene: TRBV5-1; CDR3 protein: CASSLDGPYSGNTIYF; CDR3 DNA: TGCGCCAGCAGCTTGGATGGGCCTTACTCTGGAAACACCATATATTTT
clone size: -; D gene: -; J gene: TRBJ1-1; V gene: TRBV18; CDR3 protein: CASSPRRGTEAFF; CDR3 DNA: TGTGCCAGCTCACCCCGGAGGGGGACTGAAGCTTTCTTT
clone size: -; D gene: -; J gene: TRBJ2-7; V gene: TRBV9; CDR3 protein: CASSVGVSPLEQYF; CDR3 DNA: TGTGCCAGCAGCGTTGGAGTTAGCCCCCTGGAGCAGTACTTC
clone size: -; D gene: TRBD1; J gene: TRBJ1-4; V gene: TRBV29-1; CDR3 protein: CSGRGTATNEKLFF; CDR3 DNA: TGCAGCGGCAGGGGGACAGCGACTAATGAAAAACTGTTTTTT
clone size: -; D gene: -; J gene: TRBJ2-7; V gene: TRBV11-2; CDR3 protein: CASSGTNYEQYF; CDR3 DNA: TGTGCCAGCAGCGGAACAAACTACGAGCAGTACTTC
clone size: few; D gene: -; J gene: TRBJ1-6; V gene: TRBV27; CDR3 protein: CASSHRESYSPLHF; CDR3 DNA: TGTGCCAGCAGTCACAGGGAATCATATTCACCCCTCCACTTT
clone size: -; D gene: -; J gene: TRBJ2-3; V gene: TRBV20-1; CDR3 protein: CSARPKVTQYF; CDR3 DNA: TGCAGTGCTAGGCCCAAGGTCACGCAGTATTTT
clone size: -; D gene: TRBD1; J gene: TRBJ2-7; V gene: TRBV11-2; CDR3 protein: CASSLRDRVTYEQYF; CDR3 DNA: TGTGCCAGCAGCTTACGGGACAGAGTCACCTACGAGCAGTACTTC
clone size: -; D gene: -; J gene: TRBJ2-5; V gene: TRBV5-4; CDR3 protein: CASSLRVSQETQYF; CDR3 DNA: TGTGCCAGCAGCTTGCGGGTCTCCCAAGAGACCCAGTACTTC
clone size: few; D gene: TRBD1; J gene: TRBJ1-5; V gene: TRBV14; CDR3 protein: CASSRGQGKGQPQHF; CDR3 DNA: TGTGCCAGCAGCCGGGGACAGGGAAAAGGGCAGCCCCAGCATTTT
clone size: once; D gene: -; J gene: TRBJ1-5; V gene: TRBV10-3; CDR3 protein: CAISESAGWVQPQHF; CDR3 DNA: TGTGCCATCAGTGAGTCTGCGGGGTGGGTTCAGCCCCAGCATTTT
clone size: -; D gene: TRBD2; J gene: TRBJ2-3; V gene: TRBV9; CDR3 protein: CASSANGLAGIDDTQYF; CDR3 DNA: TGTGCCAGCAGCGCAAACGGACTAGCGGGAATTGACGATACGCAGTATTTT
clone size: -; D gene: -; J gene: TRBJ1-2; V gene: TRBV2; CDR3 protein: CASSEWSEGYTF; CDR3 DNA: TGTGCCAGCAGTGAATGGAGCGAGGGCTACACCTTC
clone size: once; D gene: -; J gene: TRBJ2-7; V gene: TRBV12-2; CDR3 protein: CASRPTSGLEQYF; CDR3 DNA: TGTGCAAGTCGCCCTACGAGTGGGCTCGAGCAGTACTTC
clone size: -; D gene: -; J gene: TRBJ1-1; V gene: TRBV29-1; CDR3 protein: CSVNRGTEAFF; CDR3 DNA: TGCAGCGTTAATCGGGGCACTGAAGCTTTCTTT
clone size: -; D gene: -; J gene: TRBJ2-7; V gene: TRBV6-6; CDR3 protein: CASSYTSAWEYEQYF; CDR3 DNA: TGTGCCAGCAGTTACACGTCAGCCTGGGAGTACGAGCAGTACTTC
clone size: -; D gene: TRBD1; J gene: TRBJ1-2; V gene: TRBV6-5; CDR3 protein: CATKGTVYGYTF; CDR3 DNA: TGTGCCACCAAAGGGACAGTCTATGGCTACACCTTC
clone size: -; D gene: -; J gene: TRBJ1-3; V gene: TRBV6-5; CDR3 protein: CASSYGEPGNTIYF; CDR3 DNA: TGTGCCAGCAGTTACGGGGAACCCGGAAACACCATATATTTT
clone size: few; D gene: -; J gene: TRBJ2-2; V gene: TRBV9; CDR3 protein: CASSVAVGGELFF; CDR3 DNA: TGTGCCAGCAGCGTAGCCGTGGGCGGGGAGCTGTTTTTT
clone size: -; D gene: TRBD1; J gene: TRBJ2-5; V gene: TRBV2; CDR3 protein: CASIKTGGKETQYF; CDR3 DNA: TGTGCCAGCATTAAGACAGGGGGGAAGGAGACCCAGTACTTC
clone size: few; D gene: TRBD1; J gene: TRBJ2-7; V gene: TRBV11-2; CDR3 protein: CASSLLRKGASGEQYF; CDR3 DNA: TGTGCCAGCAGCCTCCTCCGGAAGGGGGCGTCGGGGGAGCAGTACTTC
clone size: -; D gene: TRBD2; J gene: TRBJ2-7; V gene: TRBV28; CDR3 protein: CASRPRGLAYEQYF; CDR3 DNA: TGTGCCAGCAGACCCCGGGGACTAGCCTACGAGCAGTACTTC
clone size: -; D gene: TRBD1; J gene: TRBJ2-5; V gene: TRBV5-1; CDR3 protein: CASNRDRAQETQYF; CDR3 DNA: TGCGCCAGCAACCGGGACAGGGCGCAAGAGACCCAGTACTTC
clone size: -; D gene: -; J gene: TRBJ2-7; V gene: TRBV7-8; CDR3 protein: CASSGGSSYEQYF; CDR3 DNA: TGTGCCAGCAGTGGGGGATCCTCCTACGAGCAGTACTTC
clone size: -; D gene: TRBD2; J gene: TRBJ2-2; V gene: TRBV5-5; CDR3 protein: CASSLIRTSANTGELFF; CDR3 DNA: TGTGCCAGCAGCTTAATAAGGACTAGCGCGAACACCGGGGAGCTGTTTTTT
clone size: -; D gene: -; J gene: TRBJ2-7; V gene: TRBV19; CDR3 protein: CASSIAGTIGYEQYF; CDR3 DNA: TGTGCCAGTAGTATAGCGGGGACAATTGGCTACGAGCAGTACTTC
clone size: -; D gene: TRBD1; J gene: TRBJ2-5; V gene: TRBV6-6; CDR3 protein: CASSQQGQGRQETQYF; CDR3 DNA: TGTGCCAGCAGCCAACAGGGACAGGGCCGACAAGAGACCCAGTACTTC
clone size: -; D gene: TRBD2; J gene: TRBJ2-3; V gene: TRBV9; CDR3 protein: CASSGAGGPSTGSDTQYF; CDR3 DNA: TGTGCCAGCAGCGGAGCGGGAGGCCCATCCACGGGGAGTGATACGCAGTATTTT
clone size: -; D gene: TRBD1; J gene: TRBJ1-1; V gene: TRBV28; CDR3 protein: CASSGDRGNPRTEAFF; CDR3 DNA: TGTGCCAGCAGCGGGGACAGGGGAAACCCGCGGACTGAAGCTTTCTTT